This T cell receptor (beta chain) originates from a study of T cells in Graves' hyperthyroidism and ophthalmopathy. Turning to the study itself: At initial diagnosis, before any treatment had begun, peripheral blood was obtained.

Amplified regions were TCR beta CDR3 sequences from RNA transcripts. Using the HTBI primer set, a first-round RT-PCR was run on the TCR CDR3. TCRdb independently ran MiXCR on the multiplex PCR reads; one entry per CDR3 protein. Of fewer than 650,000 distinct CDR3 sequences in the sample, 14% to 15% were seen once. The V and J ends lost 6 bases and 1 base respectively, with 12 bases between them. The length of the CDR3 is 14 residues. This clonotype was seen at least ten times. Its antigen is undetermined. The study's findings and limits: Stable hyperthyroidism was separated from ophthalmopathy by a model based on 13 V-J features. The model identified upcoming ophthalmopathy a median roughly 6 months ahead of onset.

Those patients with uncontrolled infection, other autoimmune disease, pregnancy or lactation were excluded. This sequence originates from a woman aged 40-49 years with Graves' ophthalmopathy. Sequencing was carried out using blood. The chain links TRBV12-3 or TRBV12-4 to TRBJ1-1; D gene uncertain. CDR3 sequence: CASSRGNPNTEAFF. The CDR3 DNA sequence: TGTGCCAGCAGCAGAGGGAATCCGAACACTGAAGCTTTCTTT.